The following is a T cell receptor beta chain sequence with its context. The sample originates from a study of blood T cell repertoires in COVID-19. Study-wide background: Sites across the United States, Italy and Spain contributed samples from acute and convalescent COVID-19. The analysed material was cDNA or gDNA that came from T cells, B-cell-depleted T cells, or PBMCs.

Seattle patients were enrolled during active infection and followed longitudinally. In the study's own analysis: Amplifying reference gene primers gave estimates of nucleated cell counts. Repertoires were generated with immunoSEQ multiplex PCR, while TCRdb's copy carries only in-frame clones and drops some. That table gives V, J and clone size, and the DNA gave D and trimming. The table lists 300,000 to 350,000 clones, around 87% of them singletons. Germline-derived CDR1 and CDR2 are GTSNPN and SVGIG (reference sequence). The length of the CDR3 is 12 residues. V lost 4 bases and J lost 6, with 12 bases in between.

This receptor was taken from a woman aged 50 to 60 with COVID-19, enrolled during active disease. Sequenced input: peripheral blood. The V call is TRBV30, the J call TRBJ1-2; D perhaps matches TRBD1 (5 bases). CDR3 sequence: CAWKDSGDGYTF. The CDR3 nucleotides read TGTGCCTGGAAAGACAGTGGAGATGGCTACACCTTC.